This TCR beta chain was identified in a study of T-cell memory formation after mild COVID-19. Regarding the study as a whole: CD4+ contracting clones were mainly CM and EM; CD8+ ones, EMRA. Contracting clones from day 15 to 85 had balanced CD4/CD8; later expanders favoured CD4+.

Employing constant-segment primers, 5'RACE generated TCR alpha and TCR beta cDNA libraries bearing sample barcodes and UMIs. TCRdb reprocessed the 5' RACE reads via MiXCR and lists one record per CDR3 protein. The table has approximately 490,000 distinct CDR3 sequences, 20% seen once; the top ten hold under 15%. Per the germline V gene, CDR1 is MNHEY and CDR2 is SMNVEV (reference sequence). After removal of 3 bases from V and 3 bases from J, the junction contained 8 bases not matched to a gene. The CDR3 totals 18 residues. This clonotype was detected ten times or more. Its antigen is as yet unknown. The receptor was derived from an adult woman who had mild COVID-19 (a few samples of this study predate the infection). Cell type and time point are not known. The chain combines TRBV27 with TRBJ2-2; TRBD2 aligns across 12 bases. Sample: PBMCs or a T cell subset sorted from them (not recorded which). CDR3 bases: TGTGCCAGCAGTTTTTACCCGACTAGCGGGAGATACACCGGGGAGCTGTTTTTT. Translated: CASSFYPTSGRYTGELFF.